The clone carrying this T cell receptor beta chain appeared many times. These data come from a study of blood T cells in healthy people across ages. The V gene's germline CDR1 is MDHEN and CDR2 SYDVKM. The CDR3 is 15 amino acids. Deletions cut 3 bases from V and 0 bases from J, with 9 bases between. Combining a sample-barcoded 5' primer with a J-beta primer mix, a second PCR ran for 7 to 11 cycles. From the 5' RACE reads, TCRdb called clonotypes with MiXCR, one entry per CDR3 protein. The sample has roughly 700,000 distinct CDR3 sequences, 45% to 50% seen once. The source material was blood. The receptor's source is a woman aged 55-70 years in good health. V gene TRBV28 combines with J gene TRBJ1-5, with D unresolved. The CDR3 DNA sequence: TGTGCCAGCAGTTTGATCGTAGCTAGCAATCAGCCCCAGCATTTT. Residues: CASSLIVASNQPQHF.